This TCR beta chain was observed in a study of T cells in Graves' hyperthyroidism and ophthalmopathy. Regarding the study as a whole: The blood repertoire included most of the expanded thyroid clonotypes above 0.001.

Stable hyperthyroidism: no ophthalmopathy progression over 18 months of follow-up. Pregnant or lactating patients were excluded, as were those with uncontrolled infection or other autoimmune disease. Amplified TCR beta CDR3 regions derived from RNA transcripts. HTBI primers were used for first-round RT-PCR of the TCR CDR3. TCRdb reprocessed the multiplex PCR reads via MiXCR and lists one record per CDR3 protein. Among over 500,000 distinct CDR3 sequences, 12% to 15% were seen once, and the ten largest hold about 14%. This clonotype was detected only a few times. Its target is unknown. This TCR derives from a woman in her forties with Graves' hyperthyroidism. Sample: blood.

In nucleotides, the CDR3 is TGTGCCTGGTCCGAGTGGGGACAGCTTTCCTACGAGCAGTACTTC. Encoded protein: CAWSEWGQLSYEQYF. This chain uses TRBV30 with TRBJ2-7, with TRBD1 matching 7 bases. With 5 bases clipped from V and 1 base from J, the junction kept 11 bases outside the gene matches. The V gene's germline CDR1 is GTSNPN and CDR2 SVGIG (reference sequence). The length of the CDR3 is 15 residues.